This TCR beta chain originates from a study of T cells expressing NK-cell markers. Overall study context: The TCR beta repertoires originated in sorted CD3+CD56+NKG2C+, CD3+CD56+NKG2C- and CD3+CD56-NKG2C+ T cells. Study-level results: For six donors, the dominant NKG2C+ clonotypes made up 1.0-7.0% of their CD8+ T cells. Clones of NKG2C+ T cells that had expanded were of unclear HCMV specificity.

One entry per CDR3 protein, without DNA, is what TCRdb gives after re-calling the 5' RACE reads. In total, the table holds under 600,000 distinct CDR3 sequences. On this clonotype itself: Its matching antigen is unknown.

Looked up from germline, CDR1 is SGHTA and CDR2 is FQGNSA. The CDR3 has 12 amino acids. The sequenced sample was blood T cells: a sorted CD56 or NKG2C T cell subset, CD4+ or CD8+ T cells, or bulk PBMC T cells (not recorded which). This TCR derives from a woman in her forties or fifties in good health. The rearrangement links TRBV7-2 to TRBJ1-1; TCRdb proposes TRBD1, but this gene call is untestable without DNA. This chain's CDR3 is CASSSLFRGAFF.